This T cell receptor beta chain came from a study of T-cell reconstitution after alpha-beta-depleted transplantation in children. The study, taken as a whole, reports: Surviving thymic progenitors and recipient T cells were the source of high TCRbeta diversity at day 60 in some patients. It was reported that alpha-beta T cells came from several hundred expanded graft clones (about two months after transplant). Fresh T-cell production supplied most of the T-cell counts and diversity seen one year after transplant.

The CDR3 totals 18 residues. V was clipped by 6 bases and J by 1 base; unmatched bases: 13. A note on this clonotype: Its specificity is unknown.

It was with unique molecular identifiers that the TCRbeta library was prepared. From the PCR reads, TCRdb called clonotypes with MiXCR, one entry per CDR3 protein. Among just over 950,000 distinct CDR3 sequences listed, around 30% were seen once. Sequenced material: PBMCs, mostly from graft donor cells, taken 360 days after TCRalphabeta/CD19-depleted stem cell transplant. The chain carries TRBV12-3 or TRBV12-4 and TRBJ1-5, with TRBD1 matching over 9 bases. This receptor was taken from a boy less than two years old who had a stem cell transplant for SCID, so the T cells may come from the graft donor. DNA for the CDR3: TGTGCCAGCAGCCACACAGGGGGCGCGATTTTGAGCAATCAGCCCCAGCATTTT. This translates into CASSHTGGAILSNQPQHF.